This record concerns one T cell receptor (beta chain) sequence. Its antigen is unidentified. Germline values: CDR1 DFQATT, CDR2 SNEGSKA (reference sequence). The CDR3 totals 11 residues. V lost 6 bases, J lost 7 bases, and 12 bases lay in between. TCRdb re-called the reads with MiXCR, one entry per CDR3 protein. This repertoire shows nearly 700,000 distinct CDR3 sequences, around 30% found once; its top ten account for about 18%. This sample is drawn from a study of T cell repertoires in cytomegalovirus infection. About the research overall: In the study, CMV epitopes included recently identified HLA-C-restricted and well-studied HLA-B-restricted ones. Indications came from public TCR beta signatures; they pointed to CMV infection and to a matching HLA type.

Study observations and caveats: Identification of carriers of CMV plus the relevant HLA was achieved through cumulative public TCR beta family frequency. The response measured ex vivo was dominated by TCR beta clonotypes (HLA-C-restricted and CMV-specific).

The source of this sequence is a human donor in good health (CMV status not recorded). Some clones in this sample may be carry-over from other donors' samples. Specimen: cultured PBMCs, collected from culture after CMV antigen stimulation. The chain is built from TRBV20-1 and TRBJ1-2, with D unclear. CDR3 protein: CSATQFSGYTF. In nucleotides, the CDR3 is TGCAGTGCAACGCAATTCAGTGGCTACACCTTC.